This T cell receptor beta chain was sequenced in a study of tumor-infiltrating lymphocytes in primary liver carcinoma. General study points: With p = 0.039, the top-250-clone fraction in tumors significantly exceeded that in blood.

Co-extracting RNA and DNA was done with about 20-33 mg of unsorted bulk tissue as input. The patients had histopathologically diagnosed primary liver carcinoma, and their disease was treated by surgical resection. Among the patients, all had chronic HBV infection and none had been treated. This clonotype was found many times. Its antigen remains unidentified. The investigators made TCR beta cDNA from 500 ng total RNA, using a constant-region primer. Amplification in three nested multiplex PCR rounds with slightly modified ARM-PCR gave rise to TCR beta libraries. Forward primers for TRBV1-TRBV30 and a C-beta reverse primer served the first two PCR rounds, at roughly 10 cycles each. One entry per CDR3 protein results from TCRdb running MiXCR on the multiplex PCR reads. The repertoire includes around 80,000 distinct CDR3 sequences, roughly two thirds of them detected once, and 26% sits in the top ten.

CDR1 SGHNT and CDR2 YYREEE come from the germline V gene (reference sequence). The CDR3 has 14 amino acids. Deletions cut 0 bases from V and 2 bases from J, with 9 bases between. The sample taken for sequencing was tumor-adjacent normal liver tissue. This sequence was found in a man aged 35-49 years with primary liver carcinoma and hepatitis B virus infection. V is TRBV5-4 and J is TRBJ2-7; the D is unclear. This CDR3 is CASSLGLGTYEQYF. For the CDR3, the DNA is TGTGCCAGCAGCTTGGGACTGGGAACCTACGAGCAGTACTTC. The full variable domain, in which reference TRBV5-4 and TRBJ2-7 provide the parts outside the CDR3, is ETGVTQSPTHLIKTRGQQVTLRCSSQSGHNTVSWYQQALGQGPQFIFQYYREEENGRGNFPPRFSGLQFPNYSSELNVNALELDDSALYLCASSLGLGTYEQYFGPGTRLTVT.